Listed below are T cell receptor beta chains from one sample, sequenced in a study of blood T cell repertoires in COVID-19. The protocol was immunoSEQ multiplex PCR, while the TCRdb copy is restricted to in-frame clones and leaves out a portion. Seen here are some 210,000 clones, about 90% observed once, and the top ten hold around 1.2%. Material: peripheral blood. The receptors were sampled from a young man with acute or convalescent COVID-19. Each CDR3 is given with its conserved first and last residue. The D gene is left open where the match is weak. Clone size, where shown, is once, few, many, or a class for clones that have expanded.

>TRBJ2-7|14|TRBV7-9|-|few
TGTGCCAGCAGCCAGCGACAGGATTCCTCCGAGCAGTACTTC
CASSQRQDSSEQYF
>TRBJ2-5|16|TRBV15|TRBD2|-
TGTGCCACCAGCAGAGCCCAGGTTGGCGGGAGAGGGACCCAGTACTTC
CATSRAQVGGRGTQYF
>TRBJ2-5|14|TRBV7-8|-|-
TGTGCCAGCAGCTCGTCGGGACTTAGGGAGACCCAGTACTTC
CASSSSGLRETQYF
>TRBJ2-7|12|TRBV28|-|-
TGTGCCAGCAGTTTAGCGGGCTACGAGCAGTACTTC
CASSLAGYEQYF
>TRBJ1-6|17|TRBV11-3|-|-
TGTGCCAGCAGCTTAGGGGAATCTCAGGGTATCGATTCACCCCTCCACTTT
CASSLGESQGIDSPLHF
>TRBJ2-1|17|TRBV18|TRBD2|-
TGTGCCAGCTCACCACAGGGTCTAGCGGGGACCTACAATGAGCAGTTCTTC
CASSPQGLAGTYNEQFF
>TRBJ2-7|15|TRBV13|TRBD1|-
TGTGCCAGCAGCGAAGGGGGGTCAGGGGGCACGGAGCAGTACTTC
CASSEGGSGGTEQYF
>TRBJ2-2|23|TRBV12-5|TRBD1|once
TGTGCTAGTGGTTTGGTAGATTGGACTTTTCGGGACAGGTTCCATTTGAACACCGGGGAGCTGTTTTTT
CASGLVDWTFRDRFHLNTGELFF
>TRBJ2-2|16|TRBV7-9|TRBD2|-
TGTGCCAGCAGCCCAGCTAGCGGGAGAAACACCGGGGAGCTGTTTTTT
CASSPASGRNTGELFF
>TRBJ2-5|15|TRBV28|-|-
TGTGCCAGCAGTTCATATAGTCCAGGGTTAGAGACCCAGTACTTC
CASSSYSPGLETQYF
>TRBJ2-1|14|TRBV27|TRBD2|-
TGTGCCAGCAGTCCGGGACTACGCTACAATGAGCAGTTCTTC
CASSPGLRYNEQFF
>TRBJ1-5|17|TRBV7-8|-|-
TGTGCCAGCAGCTTGATACCGTCGGGGGTAAGCAATCAGCCCCAGCATTTT
CASSLIPSGVSNQPQHF
>TRBJ2-1|14|TRBV10-1|TRBD2|-
TGCGCCAGCAGTGGCCCCTCCAGCGGGAGGGGCCAGTTCTTC
CASSGPSSGRGQFF
>TRBJ1-4|13|TRBV2|-|-
TGTGCCAGCGTCCTGAGGCCAAATGAAAAACTGTTTTTT
CASVLRPNEKLFF
>TRBJ1-5|14|TRBV19|TRBD1|-
TGTGCCAGTAGGGATTGGGACAGAGAAAGGCCCCAGCATTTT
CASRDWDRERPQHF
>TRBJ2-1|12|TRBV29-1|-|once
TGCAGCGTTAACGAAAGCGGCAATGAGCAGTTCTTC
CSVNESGNEQFF
>TRBJ1-4|15|TRBV5-1|TRBD1|-
TGCGCCAGCAGCCCGACAGGGTCGGTTAATGAAAAACTGTTTTTT
CASSPTGSVNEKLFF
>TRBJ1-4|14|TRBV11-1|-|-
TGTGCCAGCAGTTTTGCCGGGACATCAGAAAAACTGTTTTTT
CASSFAGTSEKLFF
>TRBJ2-3|15|TRBV5-1|TRBD2|-
TGCGCCAGCAGCTTCAGACTAGCGAAGGCAGATACGCAGTATTTT
CASSFRLAKADTQYF
>TRBJ2-2|15|TRBV28|-|once
TGTGCCAGCAGTTTGGCGGGCACAAACACCGGGGAGCTGTTTTTT
CASSLAGTNTGELFF
>TRBJ2-2|13|TRBV28|-|-
TGTGCCAGCAGGACAGGGAACACCGGGGAGCTGTTTTTT
CASRTGNTGELFF
>TRBJ2-1|11|TRBV28|-|-
TGTGCCAGTGTAGTTGTCAATGAGCAGTTCTTC
CASVVVNEQFF
>TRBJ2-1|12|TRBV2|-|-
TGTGCCAGCAGCCCCGGCTACAATGAGCAGTTCTTC
CASSPGYNEQFF
>TRBJ2-2|14|TRBV6-5|TRBD1|-
TGTGCCAGCGACAGGGGGCCGAACACCGGGGAGCTGTTTTTT
CASDRGPNTGELFF
>TRBJ2-1|16|TRBV5-6|-|once
TGTGCCAGCAGCTTGGAGTGGGGCGCGATACACAATGAGCAGTTCTTC
CASSLEWGAIHNEQFF
>TRBJ2-7|14|TRBV7-8|TRBD2|-
TGTGCCAGCGTAGCGGGAGACGGCTCCTACGAGCAGTACTTC
CASVAGDGSYEQYF
>TRBJ1-4|14|TRBV6-5|-|-
TGTGCCAGCAGGCGGACAGAGGCGGGCGAAAAACTGTTTTTT
CASRRTEAGEKLFF
>TRBJ2-5|13|TRBV2|-|once
TGTGCCAGTAGCCGCTCCGTTCAAGAGACCCAGTACTTC
CASSRSVQETQYF
>TRBJ1-1|13|TRBV30|-|-
TGTGCCTGGAGCCAGACAGGTTTTACTGAAGCTTTCTTT
CAWSQTGFTEAFF
>TRBJ1-1|14|TRBV29-1|-|-
TGCAGCGGGAAACCTCAACGGGGATACACTGAAGCTTTCTTT
CSGKPQRGYTEAFF